The 10 T cell receptor beta chains below all came from one sample that was sequenced in a study of control samples from healthy donors and cancer patients. Clones were sequenced by immunoSEQ multiplex PCR, and TCRdb holds only the in-frame ones, with some missing. The table shows more than 95,000 clones, with over 85% occurring only once. The specimen sequenced was blood. The receptors shown here come from a man aged 30-40 years in good health.

The chain links TRBV19 to TRBJ2-6, with D possibly being TRBD2 (5 bases). Germline assignment: CDR1 LNHDA and CDR2 SQIVND (reference sequence). V lost 5 bases to trimming and J lost 2 bases, with 13 bases between them. This CDR3 is 16 amino acids long. For the CDR3, the DNA is TGTGCCAGTAGTCCCGACATGGGAGCTGGGGCCAACGTCCTGACTTTC. Amino acids: CASSPDMGAGANVLTF.

This clone was seen just once. The chain joins TRBV7-2 to TRBJ2-3, with D perhaps TRBD2 (5 bases). The CDR3 spans 14 residues. V was clipped by 5 bases and J by 6 bases, with 15 bases between them. Germline V CDR1 and CDR2: SGHTA, FQGNSA. The CDR3 loop reads CASSPDGMVDTQYF. CDR3 sequence (DNA): TGTGCCAGCAGCCCTGACGGGATGGTGGATACGCAGTATTTT. Combining the CDR3 with reference TRBV7-2 and TRBJ2-3 gives the whole variable domain GAGVSQSPSNKVTEKGKDVELRCDPISGHTALYWYRQSLGQGLEFLIYFQGNSAPDKSGLPSDRFSAERTGGSVSTLTIQRTQQEDSAVYLCASSPDGMVDTQYFGPGTRLTVL.

The rearrangement uses TRBV5-1 and TRBJ2-3; 7 nucleotides align to TRBD1. CDR1 is SGHRS and CDR2 is YFSETQ in the germline V gene. CDR3 length: 14 amino acids. J lost 6 bases, V lost 3 bases, and 7 bases had no gene match. DNA for the CDR3: TGCGCCAGCAGCTCTCTGACAGGGCGGGATACGCAGTATTTT. Amino acid sequence: CASSSLTGRDTQYF.

Note on this clone: Additional DNA sequences in this sample encode the identical CDR3. CDR3 nucleotide sequence: TGTGCCAGCAGTTTTGGGCAGGGGGATGGCTACACCTTC. Its translation is CASSFGQGDGYTF. The V gene is TRBV27, the J gene TRBJ1-2; 7 positions match TRBD1. The germline CDR1 and CDR2 sequences are MNHEY and SMNVEV (reference sequence). The CDR3 loop spans 13 amino acids. V lost 3 bases and J lost 6; bases outside the gene matches: 4.

The chain combines TRBV6-1 with TRBJ1-2; D uncertain. This CDR3 spans 14 amino acids. The V end lost 2 bases, the J end lost 0 bases, and 7 bases lay between the germline ends. The germline gives CDR1 MNHNS, CDR2 SASEGT. The CDR3 sequence is CASSELNSNYGYTF. CDR3 bases: TGTGCCAGCAGTGAACTGAACTCTAACTATGGCTACACCTTC.

The chain carries TRBV5-6 and TRBJ1-4, with 7 bases matching TRBD1. The CDR3 is made up of 14 amino acids. J was trimmed by 7 bases and V by 0 bases; bases with no gene match: 3. Germline CDR1 SGHDT, CDR2 YYEEEE. CDR3 loop: CASSLGRGVEKLFF. The CDR3 DNA is TGTGCCAGCAGCTTGGGCAGGGGGGTTGAAAAACTGTTTTTT.

This sequence joins TRBV19 and TRBJ1-5; 8 bases align to TRBD1. The ends lost 3 bases at V and 6 bases at J; junction bases unmatched: 7. Germline lookup yields CDR1 LNHDA and CDR2 SQIVND (reference sequence). This CDR3 spans 15 amino acids. The CDR3 nucleotides read TGTGCCAGTAGTATCAACACAGGGGGAGGTCAGCCCCAGCATTTT. Protein product: CASSINTGGGQPQHF.

The chain carries TRBV2 and TRBJ1-2; D gene uncertain. Deletions cut 6 bases from V and 0 bases from J, with 14 bases between. The CDR3 length is 15 residues. Germline V gene lookup returns CDR1 SNHLY and CDR2 FYNNEI. In DNA form, the CDR3 reads TGTGCCAGCAGCGAATATCGAGATGCTAACTATGGCTACACCTTC. It is translated as CASSEYRDANYGYTF.

The V gene is TRBV19, the J gene TRBJ1-1; D might be TRBD1 (5 bases). The CDR3 has 13 amino acids. With 3 bases removed from V and 4 bases from J, the gap between germline ends came to 9 bases. CDR1 and CDR2 from the germline V gene are LNHDA and SQIVND (reference sequence). The CDR3 spells CASSIGRVTEAFF. DNA of the CDR3: TGTGCCAGTAGTATTGGCAGGGTCACTGAAGCTTTCTTT.

The chain employs TRBV7-9 and TRBJ1-4; TRBD1 aligns across 8 bases. The V gene's germline CDR1 is SEHNR and CDR2 FQNEAQ (reference sequence). The J segment lost 7 bases and the V segment lost 5 bases, leaving 6 bases of the junction unmatched. The CDR3 sequence is 14 residues long. The CDR3 reads CASSRTGLGEKLFF. In DNA form, the CDR3 reads TGTGCCAGCAGCCGGACAGGGCTAGGTGAAAAACTGTTTTTT.